This T cell receptor beta chain was captured in a study of blood T cell repertoires in COVID-19 (dated by TCRdb to about 2020). For the wider study: Samples from collaborators originated in the United States, Italy and Spain and spanned both the acute and convalescent phases of COVID-19. The prospective study material was composed of cDNA or gDNA derived from T cells, B-cell-depleted T cells, or PBMCs. Subjects who had been exposed to COVID-19, were actively infected with it, or had recovered from it provided the deeply sampled blood TCRbeta repertoires that made up the dataset. The repertoires were released in a freely available public database meant as a resource for research on the immune response to SARS-CoV-2. The samples were drawn from the first 160 participants of the ongoing ImmuneRACE study and from over a thousand subjects provided by 6 global collaborators. The sample metadata nearly always contained a de-identified subject ID, COVID-19 status, age in years and sex. Where available, HLA class I and class II types were taken from metadata supplied by the sample provider and were not determined by assay-based typing. Broader findings and caveats from the paper: How much clinical and demographic metadata was included differed by source and by participant, and the metadata was provided uncurated.

The immunoSEQ Assay, a bias-controlled multiplex PCR, was used to amplify TCRbeta CDR3 regions from genomic DNA. The published analysis was carried out like this. The number of nucleated cells in each sample was estimated by amplification of reference gene primers within the assay. To quantify the absolute abundance of each unique TCRbeta CDR3 rearrangement, sequence reads were collapsed and filtered. For each sample, productive Simpson clonality was calculated by taking the square root of Simpson's diversity index across productive rearrangements. TCRdb obtained this table from immuneACCESS and retained in-frame rearrangements with V and J assigned. These tables miss some clones; where compared with another copy, unresolved V genes account for less than half of the shortfall, and the remainder is unexplained. That table is the source of V, J and clone size, and D and trimming were worked out from the DNA. The sample table contains 300,000 to 350,000 clones; only one count was recorded for more than 75% of them. The ten largest make up around 3.3% of the sample.

For this chain, trimming is 4 bases at the V end and 8 bases at the J end, and the number of junction bases without a gene match is 5. The germline V gene (reference sequence) provides CDR1 LGHDT and CDR2 YNNKEL. Including the terminal cysteine and phenylalanine, the CDR3 comprises 14 residues. The sequence is cut down to CDR3 DNA, 42 bases in frame from base 1. Another Seattle source contributed samples from volunteer blood donors who had recovered from COVID-19. Whole blood was collected in K2EDTA tubes by collaborating institutions according to the institutions' own protocols. For TCRbeta analysis, collaborator samples were shipped as frozen whole blood, as isolated PBMCs, or as DNA extracted from either sample type. Worth noting for this clone: What antigen it recognizes has not been identified. The input lacks base qualities; no much larger clone sits a single base away.

The rearranged segments are TRBV3-1 (or the pseudogene TRBV3-2) and TRBJ1-4; 9 bases in the junction line up with TRBD1. The sequence was collected from a young woman who had recovered from COVID-19. Source material: peripheral blood. The CDR3 here reads CASSLQGAREKLFF. The sequenced DNA is TGTGCCAGCAGCCTACAGGGGGCGCGAGAAAAACTGTTTTTT.